The 14 T cell receptor beta chains below come from one sample, sequenced in a study of CD8+ T cells in alopecia areata. RNA extraction and reverse transcription yielded cDNA as sequencing template. The table came from immunoSEQ multiplex PCR; TCRdb's copy has only in-frame clones and leaves some out. The data contain 130,000 to 150,000 clones, more than 40% of them singletons. Sequenced: CD4+ T cells sorted from blood. These receptors were collected from a human donor with alopecia areata.

J is TRBJ2-7 and V is TRBV10-3; 9 positions agree with TRBD2. The CDR3 sequence is 14 residues long. V lost 8 bases and J lost 4; bases outside the gene matches: 9. The germline V gene encodes CDR1 ENHRY and CDR2 SYGVKD. In DNA, the CDR3 is TGTGCCATCCGGCTCGCTAGCGGGGCTTACGAGCAGTACTTC. Translation: CAIRLASGAYEQYF.

In its sample, this clone was seen a few times. The chain has TRBV29-1 and TRBJ2-5, with 9 bases fitting TRBD1. Germline assignment: CDR1 SQVTM and CDR2 ANQGSEA. Losses at the gene ends were 5 bases for V and 6 bases for J; bases not matched to a gene: 7. This CDR3 spans 13 amino acids. CDR3 sequence (DNA): TGCAGCGTTTCTCCGGGACAGGGAAAGACCCAGTACTTC. As protein: CSVSPGQGKTQYF. Filled out from reference TRBV29-1 and TRBJ2-5, the complete variable domain reads SAVISQKPSRDICQRGTSLTIQCQVDSQVTMMFWYRQQPGQSLTLIATANQGSEATYESGFVIDKFPISRPNLTFSTLTVSNMSPEDSSIYLCSVSPGQGKTQYFGPGTRLLVL.

The CDR3 DNA is TGTGCCAGCAGCTTAGAAGCCAGTGCCCATACGCAGTATTTT. Protein product: CASSLEASAHTQYF. This sequence joins TRBV7-6 and TRBJ2-3, with unresolved D. V lost 1 base, J lost 7 bases, and 12 bases lay in between. Germline V gives CDR1 SGHVS, CDR2 FNYEAQ. CDR3 size: 14 residues.

The chain employs TRBV15 and TRBJ1-2, with TRBD1 matching over 8 bases. The ends lost 3 bases at V and 8 bases at J; junction bases unmatched: 11. The CDR3 has 15 residues. Looked up from germline, CDR1 is LNHNV and CDR2 is YYDKDF (reference sequence). CDR3 sequence (DNA): TGTGCCACCAGCAGGAACGAGGACAGGGTGGAAGGCTACACCTTC. Translated: CATSRNEDRVEGYTF.

The gene calls are TRBV7-3 and TRBJ2-5; weak D call: TRBD2 (5 bases). The germline V gene has CDR1 SGHTA and CDR2 FQGTGA. The CDR3 runs 14 residues. Trimming removed 5 bases at V and 5 bases at J, with 15 bases between. The CDR3 here is CASSKSRPGETQYF. DNA for the CDR3: TGTGCCAGCAGCAAGAGTCGGCCGGGGGAGACCCAGTACTTC.

CDR3 bases: TGCAGTGCTAGTGGGGGATCTGAAGCTTTCTTT. Residues: CSASGGSEAFF. This chain joins TRBV20-1 and TRBJ1-1; a possible D gene is TRBD1 (5 bases). Trimming shortened V by 3 bases and J by 6 bases, and 8 bases separated the two germline ends. CDR1 and CDR2 from the germline V gene are DFQATT and SNEGSKA (reference sequence). This CDR3 region has 11 residues.

The chain recombines TRBV7-3 with TRBJ2-2; TRBD2 matches at 8 bases. The V gene end was trimmed by 4 bases and the J gene end by 4 bases; junction bases not matched to a gene: 5. The germline V gene has CDR1 SGHTA and CDR2 FQGTGA. The CDR3 contains 15 residues. The CDR3 loop is CASSSSGGRTGELFF. In nucleotides, the CDR3 is TGTGCCAGCAGCTCATCGGGAGGGCGCACCGGGGAGCTGTTTTTT.

The V call is TRBV5-1, the J call TRBJ2-3, with D perhaps TRBD1 (6 bases). CDR1 is SGHRS and CDR2 is YFSETQ in the germline V gene. V was pared by 0 bases and J by 3 bases, with 11 bases between. The CDR3 runs to 15 residues. The CDR3 reads CASSLVRGMTDTQYF. CDR3 coding DNA: TGCGCCAGCAGCTTGGTTAGGGGGATGACAGATACGCAGTATTTT.

V gene TRBV27 combines with J gene TRBJ2-1; no clear D. Germline loops: CDR1 MNHEY, CDR2 SMNVEV (reference sequence). The CDR3 has 13 amino acids. V was pared by 3 bases and J by 9 bases, with 12 bases between. CDR3: CASSFNPVSEQFF. The CDR3 DNA reads as TGTGCCAGCAGTTTCAACCCAGTTAGTGAGCAGTTCTTC.

This chain uses TRBV15 with TRBJ2-2; the D call may be TRBD1 or TRBD2 (5 bases each). Trimming pared 6 bases from V and 6 bases from J, leaving 14 bases between. This CDR3 is built from 14 residues. The germline V gene encodes CDR1 LNHNV and CDR2 YYDKDF (reference sequence). The CDR3, as DNA: TGTGCCACCAGAGTGGGGGAACGTGCCGGGGAGCTGTTTTTT. As protein: CATRVGERAGELFF.

This rearrangement joins TRBV18 to TRBJ2-7; D uncertain. The germline V gene has CDR1 KGHSH and CDR2 LQKENI. This CDR3 has 13 residues. V was shortened by 0 bases and J by 6 bases, with 9 bases between the two germline ends. This chain's CDR3 is CASSPPTVAEQYF. DNA for the CDR3: TGTGCCAGCTCACCACCTACAGTCGCCGAGCAGTACTTC.

The chain employs TRBV19 and TRBJ2-5; 7 bases are shared with TRBD1. In germline, CDR1 is LNHDA, CDR2 SQIVND (reference sequence). The CDR3 consists of 16 residues. J was trimmed by 4 bases and V by 5 bases; bases with no gene match: 13. CDR3 sequence reads: CASSPRPRDRRETQYF. CDR3 in DNA: TGTGCCAGTAGTCCTCGACCCAGGGACAGACGAGAGACCCAGTACTTC.

This sequence joins TRBV29-1 and TRBJ2-5, with D possibly TRBD2 on 6 matching bases. Germline CDR1 reads SQVTM; CDR2 reads ANQGSEA. This CDR3 is built from 13 residues. V dropped 1 base and J dropped 5 bases, with 11 bases sitting between them. The CDR3 reads CSVEVGRGETQYF. In DNA, the CDR3 is TGCAGCGTTGAAGTAGGACGGGGGGAGACCCAGTACTTC.

The CDR3 sequence is CASKDQPQHF. CDR3 DNA sequence: TGCGCCAGCAAAGATCAGCCCCAGCATTTT. V and J are TRBV23-1 and TRBJ1-5, with D unclear. TRBV23-1 has ORF status, its function being uncertain. V was cut by 7 bases and J by 5 bases, with 3 bases left in between. The CDR3 has 10 residues.